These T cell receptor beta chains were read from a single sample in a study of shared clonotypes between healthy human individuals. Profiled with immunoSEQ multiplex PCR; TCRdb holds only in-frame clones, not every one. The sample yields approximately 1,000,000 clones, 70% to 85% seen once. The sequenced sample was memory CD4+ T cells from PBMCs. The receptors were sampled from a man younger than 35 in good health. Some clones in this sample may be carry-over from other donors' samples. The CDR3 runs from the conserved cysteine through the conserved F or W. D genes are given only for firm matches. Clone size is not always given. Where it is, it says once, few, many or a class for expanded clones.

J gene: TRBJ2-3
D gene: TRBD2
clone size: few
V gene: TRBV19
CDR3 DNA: TGTGCCACATCCCTAGCGGGAGCCGCAGATACGCAGTATTTT
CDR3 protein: CATSLAGAADTQYF

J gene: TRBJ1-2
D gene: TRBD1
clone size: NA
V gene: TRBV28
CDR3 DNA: TGTGCCACCGTACCGACAGGGAGGTATGGCTACACCTTC
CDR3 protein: CATVPTGRYGYTF

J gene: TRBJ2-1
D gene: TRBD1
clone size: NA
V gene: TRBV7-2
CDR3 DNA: TGTGCCAGCAGTTCAGCCGGGACAGGGCATGAGCAGTTCTTC
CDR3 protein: CASSSAGTGHEQFF

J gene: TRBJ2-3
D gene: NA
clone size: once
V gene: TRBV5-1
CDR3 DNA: TGCGCCAGCAAATTGGGCAGGGCGACAGATACGCAGTATTTT
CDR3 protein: CASKLGRATDTQYF

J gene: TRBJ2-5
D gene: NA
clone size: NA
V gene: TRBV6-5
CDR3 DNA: TGTGCCATCAGGGTTGAAGGGACCCAGTACTTC
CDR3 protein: CAIRVEGTQYF

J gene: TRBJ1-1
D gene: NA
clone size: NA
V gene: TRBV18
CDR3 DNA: TGTGCCAGCCTCGGGGCGGATGAAGCTTTCTTT
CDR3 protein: CASLGADEAFF

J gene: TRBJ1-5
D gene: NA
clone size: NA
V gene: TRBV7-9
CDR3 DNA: TGTGCCAGCAGCTTTGGGGTGGGCAGAACCAATCAGCCCCAGCATTTT
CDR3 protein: CASSFGVGRTNQPQHF

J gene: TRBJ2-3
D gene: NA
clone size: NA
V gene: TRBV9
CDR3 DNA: TGTGCCAGCAGCGTAGGCCACGGTGCAGATACGCAGTATTTT
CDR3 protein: CASSVGHGADTQYF

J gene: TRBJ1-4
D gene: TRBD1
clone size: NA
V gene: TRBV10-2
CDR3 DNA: TGCGCCAGCAGTGAGTACCTGCGGGACAGGCCTGAAAAACTGTTTTTT
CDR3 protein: CASSEYLRDRPEKLFF

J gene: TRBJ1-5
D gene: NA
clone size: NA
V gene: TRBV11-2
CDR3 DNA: TGTGCCAGCAGCGGGGGGCGAGGTCAGCCCCAGCATTTT
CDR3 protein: CASSGGRGQPQHF

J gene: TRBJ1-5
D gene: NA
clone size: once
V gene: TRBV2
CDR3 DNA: TGTGCCAGCAGTGAAGCCGGCAGGGACGGGCAGCCCCAGCATTTT
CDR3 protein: CASSEAGRDGQPQHF

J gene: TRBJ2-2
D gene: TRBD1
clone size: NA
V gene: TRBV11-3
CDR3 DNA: TGTGCCAGCAGCTTAGCACAACGACAGGGGCCGGCCGGGGAGCTGTTTTTT
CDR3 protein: CASSLAQRQGPAGELFF

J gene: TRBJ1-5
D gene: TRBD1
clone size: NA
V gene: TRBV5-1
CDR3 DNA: TGCGCCAGCAGACCCGGGACAGGGGGCGGTCAGCCCCAGCATTTT
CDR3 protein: CASRPGTGGGQPQHF

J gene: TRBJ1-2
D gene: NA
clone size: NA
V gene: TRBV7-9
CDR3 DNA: TGTGCCAGCACTCCGGGGAACTATGGCTACACCTTC
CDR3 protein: CASTPGNYGYTF

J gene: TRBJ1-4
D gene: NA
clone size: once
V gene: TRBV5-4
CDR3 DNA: TGTGCCAGCAGCCCGGGCGGGAGATCTGAAAAACTGTTTTTT
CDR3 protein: CASSPGGRSEKLFF

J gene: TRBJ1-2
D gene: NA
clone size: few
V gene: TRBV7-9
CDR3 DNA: TGTGCCAGCAGCTCGCAGACAGGAGGATATGGCTACACCTTC
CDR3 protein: CASSSQTGGYGYTF

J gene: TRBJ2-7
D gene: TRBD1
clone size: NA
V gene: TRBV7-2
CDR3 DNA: TGTGCCAGCAGCCTTAGGTGGACAGGCCCCAACGAGCAGTACTTC
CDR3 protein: CASSLRWTGPNEQYF

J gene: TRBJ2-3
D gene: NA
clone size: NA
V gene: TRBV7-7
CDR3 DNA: TGTGCCAGCAGCTCGAAAGGGGGGCAGACGCAGTATTTT
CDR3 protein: CASSSKGGQTQYF

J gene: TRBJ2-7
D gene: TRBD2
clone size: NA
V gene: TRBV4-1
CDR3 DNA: TGCGCCAGCAGCCAGCCGACTAGCGCCAACTACGAGCAGTACTTC
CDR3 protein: CASSQPTSANYEQYF

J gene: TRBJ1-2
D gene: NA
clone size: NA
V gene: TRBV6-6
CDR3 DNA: TGTGCCAGCAGTTACCTGACAGGCTATGGCTACACCTTC
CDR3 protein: CASSYLTGYGYTF

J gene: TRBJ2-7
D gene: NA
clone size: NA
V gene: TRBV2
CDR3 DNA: TGTGCCAGCGGTACAGGCTACGAGCAGTACTTC
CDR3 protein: CASGTGYEQYF

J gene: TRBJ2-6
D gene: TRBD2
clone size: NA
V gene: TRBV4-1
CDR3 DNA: TGCGCCAGCAGCCGCCTGACTAGCGGGAGAAGCTCTGGGGCCAACGTCCTGACTTTC
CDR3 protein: CASSRLTSGRSSGANVLTF